A selection of T cell receptor beta chains follows, all from one sample in a study of CD8 T cells in Susac syndrome. A single record per CDR3 protein comes from TCRdb applying MiXCR to the immunoSEQ multiplex PCR reads. The sample yields roughly 150,000 distinct CDR3 sequences, 80% to 95% seen once. The sequenced sample was CD4+ T cells from PBMCs. These receptors were obtained from a human donor in good health. CDR3s include the opening cysteine and the closing phenylalanine or tryptophan. A D gene is named only where the DNA matches it firmly. Rows give clone size only sometimes, using once, few, many, or a class for an expanded clone.

j_gene,v_gene,abundance,d_gene,len,CDR3nt,CDR3aa
TRBJ2-5,TRBV20-1,NA,NA,12,TGCAGTGCCGGCGAGGTCGTGGAGACCCAGTACTTC,CSAGEVVETQYF
TRBJ2-1,TRBV14,NA,NA,16,TGTGCCAGCAGCCAACACAGGGCCCCCTCCTACAATGAGCAGTTCTTC,CASSQHRAPSYNEQFF
TRBJ2-5,TRBV2,NA,NA,14,TGTGCCAGCCAACGTTGGGAGAGGAGAGAGACCCAGTACTTC,CASQRWERRETQYF
TRBJ2-3,TRBV4-1,NA,NA,15,TGCGCCAGCAGCCAAGCTGTCGCCTACACAGATACGCAGTATTTT,CASSQAVAYTDTQYF
TRBJ1-2,TRBV20-1,NA,NA,13,TGCAGTGCTACTCCACCGGGACAACCTGGCTACACCTTC,CSATPPGQPGYTF
TRBJ2-1,TRBV20-1,NA,TRBD1,12,TGCAGTGTCGGGACAGTGTACAATGAGCAGTTCTTC,CSVGTVYNEQFF
TRBJ2-7,TRBV25-1,NA,NA,13,TGTGCCAGCAGTCTCGGGGCCATCCACGAGCAGTACTTC,CASSLGAIHEQYF
TRBJ2-5,TRBV5-1,NA,NA,15,TGCGCCAGCAGCTTGACCTTGACTTCGGTTGAGACCCAGTACTTC,CASSLTLTSVETQYF
TRBJ2-1,TRBV20-1,NA,TRBD2,15,TGCAGTGCTAGAGATAGCGGGGGGGCGGGTAATGAGCAGTTCTTC,CSARDSGGAGNEQFF
TRBJ2-5,TRBV3-1,NA,NA,13,TGTGCCAGCAGCCGCGGGACTCAAGAGACCCAGTACTTC,CASSRGTQETQYF
TRBJ2-3,TRBV30,once,NA,11,TGTGCCTGGGGGAAGGGAGATACGCAGTATTTT,CAWGKGDTQYF
TRBJ2-1,TRBV20-1,NA,TRBD1,13,TGCAGTGCTCCTAGGACAGGGGTTGATGAGCAGTTCTTC,CSAPRTGVDEQFF
TRBJ1-1,TRBV23-1,NA,NA,16,TGCGCCAGCAGTCATCCGACTCAAGACATCAACACTGAAGCTTTCTTT,CASSHPTQDINTEAFF
TRBJ1-6,TRBV7-2,NA,NA,13,TGTGCCAGCACCTCAACTCGTCGGGACTCGCTCCACTTT,CASTSTRRDSLHF
TRBJ2-1,TRBV18,NA,TRBD2,17,TGTGCCAGCTCACCCCCCAACTCATGGGGGGGTTACAATGAGCAGTTCTTC,CASSPPNSWGGYNEQFF
TRBJ1-1,TRBV6-1,NA,NA,10,TGTGCCAGCAAGATCAGAGACGCTTTCTTT,CASKIRDAFF
TRBJ1-2,TRBV15,NA,NA,14,TGTGCCACCAGCAGAGGGGCTGCTGACTATGGCTACACCTTC,CATSRGAADYGYTF
TRBJ2-3,TRBV20-1,NA,TRBD2,15,TGCAGTGCTAGAGATCCGGCGGGGGACTCAGATACGCAGTATTTT,CSARDPAGDSDTQYF